The entry that follows covers one TCR beta chain sequence. Its antigen is unknown. This entry comes from a study of cytomegalovirus exposure and HLA in healthy donors. Study-wide findings and caveats: As confirmed in vitro, three CMV-associated chains were specific for CMV antigens. Usually a TCR sequence was rare, but some public TCRs were found in many donors.

This CDR3 region has 14 residues. V lost 1 base and J 0 bases, leaving 7 bases between the germline ends. CDR1 and CDR2 (germline): SGHVS, FNYEAQ. The assay was immunoSEQ multiplex PCR, and TCRdb's table has in-frame clones only and misses some. In the table there are 250,000 to 300,000 clones, about 86% of which are singletons. This chain connects TRBV7-6 to TRBJ2-7; no clear D gene. This sequence was found in a woman between 18 and 29 years old in good health and CMV-seronegative. The sample was PBMCs. The CDR3 spells CASSLELDSYEQYF. Here the CDR3 DNA reads TGTGCCAGCAGCTTAGAATTAGACTCCTACGAGCAGTACTTC.